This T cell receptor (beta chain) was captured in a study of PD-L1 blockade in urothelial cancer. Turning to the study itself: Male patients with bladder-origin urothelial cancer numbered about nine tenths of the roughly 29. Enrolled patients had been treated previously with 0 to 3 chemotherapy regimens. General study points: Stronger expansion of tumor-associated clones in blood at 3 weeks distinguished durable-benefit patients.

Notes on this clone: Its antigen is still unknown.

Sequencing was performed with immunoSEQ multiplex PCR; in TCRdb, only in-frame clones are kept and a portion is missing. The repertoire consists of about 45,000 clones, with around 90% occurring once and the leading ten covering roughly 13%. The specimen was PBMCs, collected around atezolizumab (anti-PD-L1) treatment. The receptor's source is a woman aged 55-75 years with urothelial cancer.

DNA for the CDR3: TGTGCCAGCAGCCCGCAAGGGTTACTTAGCGGGGAGCAGTACTTC. Encoded protein: CASSPQGLLSGEQYF. The chain has TRBV9 and TRBJ2-7; 7 nucleotides line up with TRBD2. Unmatched junction bases numbered 14, after V lost 4 bases and J lost 7 bases. Per the germline V gene, CDR1 is SGDLS and CDR2 is YYNGEE. This CDR3 is 15 amino acids long.